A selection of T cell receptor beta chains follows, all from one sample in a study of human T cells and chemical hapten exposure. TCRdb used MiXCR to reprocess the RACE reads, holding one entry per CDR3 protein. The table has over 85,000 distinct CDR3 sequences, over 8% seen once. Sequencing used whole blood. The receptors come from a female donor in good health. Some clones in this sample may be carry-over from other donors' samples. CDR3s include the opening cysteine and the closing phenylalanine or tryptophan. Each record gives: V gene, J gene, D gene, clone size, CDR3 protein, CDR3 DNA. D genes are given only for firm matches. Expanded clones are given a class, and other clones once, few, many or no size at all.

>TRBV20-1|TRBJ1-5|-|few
CSARESNQPQHF
TGCAGTGCTAGAGAGAGCAATCAGCCCCAGCATTTT
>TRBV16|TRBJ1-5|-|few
CASSPPGRGNQPQHF
TGTGCCAGCAGCCCTCCGGGCAGGGGCAATCAGCCCCAGCATTTT
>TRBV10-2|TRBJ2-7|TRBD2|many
CATSSGGPSYEQYF
TGCGCCACTTCCTCGGGGGGGCCCTCCTACGAGCAGTACTTC
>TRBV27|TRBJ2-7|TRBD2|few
CASSLRPSGSYEQYF
TGTGCCAGCAGTTTACGGCCTAGCGGCTCCTACGAGCAGTACTTC
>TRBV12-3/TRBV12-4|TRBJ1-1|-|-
CASSLVGLGEAFF
TGTGCCAGCAGTTTGGTTGGTCTGGGTGAAGCTTTCTTT
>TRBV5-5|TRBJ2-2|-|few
CASSLYHLIGSAGELFF
TGTGCCAGCAGCTTGTATCACCTGATCGGTTCGGCCGGGGAGCTGTTTTTT
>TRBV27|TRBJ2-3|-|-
CASSYVPGMLDTQYF
TGTGCCAGCAGTTACGTGCCGGGCATGCTAGATACGCAGTATTTT
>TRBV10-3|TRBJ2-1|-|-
CAISESSGYNEQFF
TGTGCCATCAGTGAGTCATCCGGATACAATGAGCAGTTCTTC
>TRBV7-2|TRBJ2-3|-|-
CASSLTGTVGTDTQYF
TGTGCCAGCAGCCTGACAGGGACTGTGGGCACAGATACGCAGTATTTT
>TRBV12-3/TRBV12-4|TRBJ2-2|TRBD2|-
CASSFRLAGTTGELFF
TGTGCCAGCAGTTTTCGGCTAGCGGGAACAACCGGGGAGCTGTTTTTT
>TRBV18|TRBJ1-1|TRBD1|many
CASSRTGGNTEAFF
TGTGCCAGCTCACGGACAGGGGGCAACACTGAAGCTTTCTTT
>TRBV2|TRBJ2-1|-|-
CASSDRLDEQFF
TGTGCCAGCAGTGACAGACTGGATGAGCAGTTCTTC
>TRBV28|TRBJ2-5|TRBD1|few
CASSRNRGQETQYF
TGTGCCAGCAGTCGGAACAGGGGGCAAGAGACCCAGTACTTC
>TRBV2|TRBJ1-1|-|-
CASTEDSGITEAFF
TGTGCCAGCACTGAGGACAGTGGTATCACTGAAGCTTTCTTT
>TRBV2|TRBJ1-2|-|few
CASSDSPYSLYGYTF
TGTGCCAGCAGTGATAGCCCTTATAGCCTTTATGGCTACACCTTC
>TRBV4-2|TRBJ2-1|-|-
CASSQGPVGSYNEQFF
TGTGCCAGCAGCCAAGGACCAGTGGGGTCGTACAATGAGCAGTTCTTC
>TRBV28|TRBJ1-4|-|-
CASSFGGSANEKLFF
TGTGCCAGCAGTTTCGGGGGGTCGGCTAATGAAAAACTGTTTTTT
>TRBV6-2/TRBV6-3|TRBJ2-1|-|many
CASSYTLPSRVPSLEQFF
TGTGCCAGCAGTTACACGCTACCCTCGCGGGTCCCAAGTCTGGAGCAGTTCTTC
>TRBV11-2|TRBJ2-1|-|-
CASSLDLGLREQFF
TGTGCCAGCAGCTTAGATTTGGGTCTTAGGGAGCAGTTCTTC
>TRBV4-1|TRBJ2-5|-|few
CASSQPWTLGEETQYF
TGCGCCAGCAGCCAACCGTGGACCCTGGGGGAAGAGACCCAGTACTTC
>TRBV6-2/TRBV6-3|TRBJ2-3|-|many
CASLKQGITDTQYF
TGTGCCAGCCTCAAGCAGGGGATCACAGATACGCAGTATTTT
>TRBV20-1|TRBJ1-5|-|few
CSAVGSNQPQHF
TGCAGTGCCGTCGGGAGCAATCAGCCCCAGCATTTT
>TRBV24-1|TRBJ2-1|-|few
CATLGTGESSYNEQFF
TGTGCCACCTTAGGGACCGGGGAAAGCTCCTACAATGAGCAGTTCTTC
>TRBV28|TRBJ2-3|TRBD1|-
CASSSIIRQGNADTQYF
TGTGCCAGCAGTTCGATCATAAGACAGGGGAACGCAGATACGCAGTATTTT
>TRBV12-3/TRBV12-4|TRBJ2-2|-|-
CASSLRLGNTGELFF
TGTGCCAGCAGTTTAAGGCTGGGTAACACCGGGGAGCTGTTTTTT
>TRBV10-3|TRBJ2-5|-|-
CATRPVNIRPQETQYF
TGTGCCACCCGACCAGTAAACATAAGACCACAAGAGACCCAGTACTTC
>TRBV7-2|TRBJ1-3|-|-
CASSLRQTAYSGNTIYF
TGTGCCAGCAGCCTCCGACAGACCGCGTACTCTGGAAACACCATATATTTT
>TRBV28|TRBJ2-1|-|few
CASSPHTSLYNEQFF
TGTGCCAGCAGTCCCCATACGAGTCTATACAATGAGCAGTTCTTC
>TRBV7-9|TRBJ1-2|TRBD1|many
CASSLDGTGVYGYTF
TGTGCCAGCAGCTTAGACGGGACAGGGGTCTATGGCTACACCTTC
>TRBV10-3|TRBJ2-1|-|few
CAYLPRGAREQFF
TGTGCCTACCTCCCGAGGGGGGCAAGGGAGCAGTTCTTC
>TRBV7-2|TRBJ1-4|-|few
CASSLALSSGGEKLFF
TGTGCCAGCAGCTTAGCACTGTCCAGCGGCGGGGAAAAACTGTTTTTT
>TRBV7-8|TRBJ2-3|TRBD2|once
CASSLFRGGRTDTQYF
TGTGCCAGCAGCTTATTTAGGGGAGGGCGCACAGATACGCAGTATTTT
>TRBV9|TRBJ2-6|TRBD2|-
CASGREGSGANVLTF
TGTGCCAGCGGGCGGGAGGGGTCTGGGGCCAACGTCCTGACTTTC
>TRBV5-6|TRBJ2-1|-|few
CASSLDRGEQFF
TGTGCCAGCAGCTTGGACCGCGGGGAGCAGTTCTTC
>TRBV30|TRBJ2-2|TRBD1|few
CAARKPGQENTGELFF
TGTGCCGCCAGAAAGCCGGGACAGGAGAACACCGGGGAGCTGTTTTTT
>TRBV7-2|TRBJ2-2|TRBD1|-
CASSFRGRNTGELFF
TGTGCCAGCAGTTTCAGGGGGCGCAACACCGGGGAGCTGTTTTTT
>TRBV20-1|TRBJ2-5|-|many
CSARAETQYF
TGCAGTGCTAGGGCCGAGACCCAGTACTTC
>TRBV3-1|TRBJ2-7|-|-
CASSQNWGGQYF
TGTGCCAGCAGCCAAAACTGGGGCGGGCAGTACTTC
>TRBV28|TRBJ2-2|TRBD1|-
CASSLGLGQGNTGELFF
TGTGCCAGCAGTTTAGGGTTGGGACAGGGGAACACCGGGGAGCTGTTTTTT
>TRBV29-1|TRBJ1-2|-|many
CSVLGLANYGYTF
TGCAGCGTCCTGGGACTCGCTAACTATGGCTACACCTTC
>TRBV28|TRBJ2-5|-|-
CASTSDSSTETQYF
TGTGCCAGCACATCCGACAGCTCCACTGAGACCCAGTACTTC
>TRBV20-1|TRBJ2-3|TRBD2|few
CSARDGLAADTQYF
TGCAGTGCTAGAGATGGGCTAGCGGCAGATACGCAGTATTTT
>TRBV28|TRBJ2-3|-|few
CASKYLARNTQYF
TGTGCCAGCAAATATCTAGCGAGGAATACGCAGTATTTT
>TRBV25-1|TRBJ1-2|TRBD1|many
CASSERTGTGGYTF
TGTGCCAGCAGTGAGAGGACAGGGACGGGAGGCTACACCTTC
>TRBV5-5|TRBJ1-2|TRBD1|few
CASSLSTGQSIYGYTF
TGTGCCAGCAGCTTGAGTACGGGACAGTCCATTTATGGCTACACCTTC
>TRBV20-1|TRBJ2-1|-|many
CSALKYNEQFF
TGCAGTGCTCTAAAATACAATGAGCAGTTCTTC
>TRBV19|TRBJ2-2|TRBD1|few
CASSMWTGLNTGELFF
TGTGCCAGTAGTATGTGGACAGGGCTGAACACCGGGGAGCTGTTTTTT
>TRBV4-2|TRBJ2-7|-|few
CASSQRTTYEQYF
TGTGCCAGCAGCCAAAGAACTACCTACGAGCAGTACTTC
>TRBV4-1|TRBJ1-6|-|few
CASSQGRNSPLHF
TGCGCCAGCAGCCAAGGCCGAAATTCACCCCTCCACTTT
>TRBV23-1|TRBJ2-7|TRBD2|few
CASSQPTSGKTYEQYF
TGCGCCAGCAGTCAGCCTACTAGCGGGAAGACCTACGAGCAGTACTTC
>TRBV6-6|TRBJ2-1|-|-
CASSYRGTPNEQFF
TGTGCCAGCAGTTACCGCGGGACTCCGAATGAGCAGTTCTTC
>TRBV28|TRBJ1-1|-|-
CASSSSGQATTEAFF
-
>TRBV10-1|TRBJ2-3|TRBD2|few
CASSEGTSAFTQYF
TGCGCCAGCAGTGAGGGGACTAGCGCATTTACGCAGTATTTT
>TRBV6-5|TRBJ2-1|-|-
CASSYRGYNEQFF
TGTGCCAGCAGTTACAGGGGGTACAATGAGCAGTTCTTC
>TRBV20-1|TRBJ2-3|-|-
CSAGTLRELTDTQYF
TGCAGTGCTGGCACTTTACGGGAGCTTACAGATACGCAGTATTTT
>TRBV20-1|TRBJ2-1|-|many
CSARENGAGDEQFF
TGCAGTGCTAGAGAAAATGGAGCAGGCGATGAGCAGTTCTTC
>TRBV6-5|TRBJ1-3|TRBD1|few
CASTLDRSSGNTIYF
TGTGCCAGCACCTTGGACAGGAGCTCTGGAAACACCATATATTTT